Listed below are T cell receptor beta chains from one sample, sequenced in a study of T-cell reconstitution after alpha-beta-depleted transplantation in children. TCRdb re-called the PCR reads through MiXCR, storing one row per CDR3 protein. The sample records hundreds of thousands of distinct CDR3 sequences, 15% to 20% being singletons. The sample in question was PBMCs from the stem cell graft donor, obtained from the stem cell graft. These receptors were obtained from a human donor who donated a stem cell graft to a child with acute myeloid leukemia. The CDR3 runs from the conserved cysteine through the conserved F or W. The D gene is left open where the match is weak. Part of the rows lack a size; the others show once, few, many or a class for expanded clones.

TRBV9	.	TRBJ1-2	few	CASSVTSRTNYGYTF	TGTGCCAGCAGCGTAACAAGTCGCACTAACTATGGCTACACCTTC
TRBV12-5	TRBD2	TRBJ2-1	.	CASAAAGATNEQFF	TGTGCTAGTGCCGCAGCGGGGGCAACGAATGAGCAGTTCTTC
TRBV5-1	TRBD1	TRBJ1-6	many	CASSLGGTGATGESPLHF	TGCGCCAGCAGCTTGGGCGGGACAGGGGCTACCGGGGAGTCACCCCTCCACTTT
TRBV11-1	.	TRBJ2-1	many	CASTAWRGLGGKVGEQFF	TGTGCCAGCACCGCATGGAGGGGTCTTGGGGGCAAGGTTGGGGAGCAGTTCTTC
TRBV6-4	TRBD2	TRBJ2-1	many	CASSATSGPYNEQFF	TGTGCCAGCAGTGCCACTAGCGGCCCTTACAATGAGCAGTTCTTC
TRBV3-1	TRBD2	TRBJ2-1	few	CASTRERGAIPYNEQFF	TGTGCCAGCACCCGGGAGCGGGGGGCGATTCCCTACAATGAGCAGTTCTTC
TRBV20-1	.	TRBJ2-4	many	CSAPDGGQAKNIQYF	TGCAGTGCCCCTGACGGGGGGCAGGCCAAAAACATTCAGTACTTC
TRBV7-2	.	TRBJ1-2	few	CASSTFQRANYGYTF	TGTGCCAGCAGCACCTTCCAGAGAGCTAACTATGGCTACACCTTC
TRBV27	TRBD1	TRBJ2-2	.	CASRRSRTGGTGELFF	TGTGCCAGCAGACGATCGAGGACAGGGGGAACCGGGGAGCTGTTTTTT
TRBV7-9	TRBD1	TRBJ2-1	few	CASSPKYGTGGNEQFF	TGTGCCAGCAGCCCGAAATACGGGACAGGGGGCAATGAGCAGTTCTTC
TRBV24-1	.	TRBJ2-5	.	CATSDWAGGETQYF	TGTGCCACCAGTGATTGGGCAGGCGGGGAGACCCAGTACTTC
TRBV13	.	TRBJ1-1	few	CASSSEGREAFF	TGTGCCAGCAGCTCGGAGGGGCGTGAAGCTTTCTTT
TRBV20-1	.	TRBJ2-3	many	CSARRTNGPTDTQYF	TGCAGTGCTAGAAGGACTAACGGGCCGACAGATACGCAGTATTTT
TRBV12-3/TRBV12-4	.	TRBJ1-1	.	CASSAGTSGWTEAFF	TGCGCCAGCAGCGCCGGGACATCCGGGTGGACTGAAGCTTTCTTT
TRBV20-1	.	TRBJ2-4	many	CSAMDRLAKNIQYF	TGCAGTGCCATGGACCGGTTAGCCAAAAACATTCAGTACTTC
TRBV5-1	.	TRBJ2-7	few	CASSSTTPGPLEQYF	TGCGCCAGCAGCTCTACGACCCCGGGACCTTTGGAGCAGTACTTC
TRBV10-3	.	TRBJ2-1	.	CAISGDTNNEQFF	TGTGCCATCAGTGGGGACACCAACAATGAGCAGTTCTTC
TRBV5-1	TRBD1	TRBJ2-5	.	CASSPLGTGEVETQYF	TGCGCCAGCAGCCCGCTCGGGACAGGGGAGGTAGAGACCCAGTACTTC
TRBV7-2	TRBD2	TRBJ2-3	many	CASSLALAGSTDTQYF	TGTGCCAGCAGCTTGGCCCTAGCGGGGAGCACAGATACGCAGTATTTT
TRBV7-9	.	TRBJ1-6	few	CASSLVQMINSPLHF	TGTGCCAGCAGCTTAGTACAAATGATTAATTCACCCCTCCACTTT
TRBV5-1	.	TRBJ2-2	.	CASSFGTYPAYTGELFF	TGCGCCAGCAGCTTTGGGACCTATCCAGCCTACACCGGGGAGCTGTTTTTT
TRBV5-1	.	TRBJ1-1	few	CASRTGPIPGTEAFF	TGCGCCAGCCGTACGGGACCCATTCCGGGGACTGAAGCTTTCTTT
TRBV7-9	TRBD2	TRBJ2-5	.	CASSTPGLDYQETQYF	TGTGCCAGCAGTACCCCGGGACTAGACTACCAAGAGACCCAGTACTTC
TRBV20-1	.	TRBJ2-1	many	CSAGHYNEQFF	TGCAGTGCGGGACATTACAATGAGCAGTTCTTC
TRBV20-1	.	TRBJ1-3	many	CSARDGGKSGNTIYF	TGCAGTGCTAGAGATGGAGGGAAGTCTGGAAACACCATATATTTT
TRBV20-1	TRBD1	TRBJ2-7	many	CSARDTNRGYEQYF	TGCAGTGCTAGAGATACTAACAGGGGCTACGAGCAGTACTTC
TRBV12-3/TRBV12-4	.	TRBJ1-6	few	CASSPRGAYSPLHF	TGTGCCAGCAGTCCCCGGGGGGCCTATTCACCCCTCCACTTT
TRBV5-8	.	TRBJ2-1	many	CASRPRGVDVQFF	TGTGCCAGCAGACCCAGGGGGGTGGACGTGCAGTTCTTC
TRBV4-2	.	TRBJ1-2	many	CASSPNQGLSYTF	TGTGCCAGCAGCCCTAACCAGGGACTGAGTTACACCTTC
TRBV20-1	TRBD1	TRBJ1-2	many	CSARDSLRDSVTNYGYTF	TGCAGTGCTAGAGATTCCTTACGGGACAGCGTTACTAACTATGGCTACACCTTC
TRBV29-1	TRBD1	TRBJ2-4	many	CSVDSGGNIQYF	TGCAGCGTTGATTCAGGGGGCAACATTCAGTACTTC
TRBV10-1	TRBD1	TRBJ1-2	.	CASSPGQGPGGYTF	TGCGCCAGCAGTCCTGGACAGGGACCGGGTGGCTACACCTTC
TRBV5-1	.	TRBJ1-6	few	CASSQDQGNSPLHF	TGCGCCAGCAGCCAAGACCAGGGAAATTCACCCCTCCACTTT
TRBV10-3	.	TRBJ1-1	.	CAIRGGAAEAFF	TGTGCCATCAGGGGGGGGGCCGCTGAAGCTTTCTTT
TRBV5-1	TRBD1	TRBJ2-1	many	CASSTGQELSREFF	TGCGCCAGCAGCACGGGACAGGAGCTTTCTCGGGAGTTCTTC
TRBV4-3	TRBD2	TRBJ2-7	.	CASSQDSSGASYEQYF	TGCGCCAGCAGCCAAGATTCTAGCGGGGCCTCCTACGAGCAGTACTTC
TRBV12-3/TRBV12-4	.	TRBJ1-3	many	CASSWNDRNTIYF	TGTGCCAGCAGTTGGAACGATCGAAACACCATATATTTT
TRBV20-1	.	TRBJ2-2	many	CSARARASGELFF	TGCAGTGCTAGGGCCAGGGCAAGCGGGGAGCTGTTTTTT
TRBV18	.	TRBJ1-4	.	CASSPSRANEKLFF	TGTGCCAGCTCACCAAGCAGGGCTAATGAAAAACTGTTTTTT
TRBV28	.	TRBJ1-5	few	CASSRGRRDSNQPQHF	TGTGCCAGCAGCCGGGGGAGGAGAGATAGCAATCAGCCCCAGCATTTT
TRBV12-3/TRBV12-4	.	TRBJ1-4	many	CASSLAWTAEKLFF	TGTGCCAGCAGTTTAGCGTGGACCGCCGAAAAACTGTTTTTT
TRBV29-1	.	TRBJ1-3	few	CSVTSLGRFGNTIYF	TGCAGCGTTACCTCTTTGGGAAGATTTGGAAACACCATATATTTT
TRBV13	TRBD1	TRBJ2-2	few	CASSLFGTGGTGELFF	TGTGCCAGCAGCTTGTTCGGGACAGGAGGCACCGGGGAGCTGTTTTTT
TRBV27	TRBD1	TRBJ2-7	few	CASSLGQGRGYEQYF	TGTGCCAGCAGTTTAGGACAGGGAAGAGGCTACGAGCAGTACTTC
TRBV12-3/TRBV12-4	.	TRBJ1-5	many	CASRGRDNNQPQHF	TGTGCCAGCAGGGGAAGGGATAACAATCAGCCCCAGCATTTT
TRBV27	TRBD1	TRBJ1-5	few	CASSQTGNRNQPQHF	TGTGCCAGCAGTCAGACAGGGAATCGCAATCAGCCCCAGCATTTT